This is a list of T cell receptor beta chains from one sample in a study of brain T cells in children with intractable seizures. Assay used: immunoSEQ multiplex PCR; TCRdb lists only in-frame clones, some missing. The data contain approximately 110,000 clones, 94% of them seen just once; the ten biggest clones take up 3.8%. This specimen consisted of peripheral blood, obtained at surgery. Every receptor here comes from a boy less than two years old with hemimegalencephaly and intractable seizures. CDR3s include the opening cysteine and the closing phenylalanine or tryptophan. Each record gives: CDR3 length, J gene, clone size, V gene, D gene, CDR3 DNA, CDR3 protein. D genes are given only for firm matches. Some rows have no size entry. The others give once, few or many, or a class for an expanded clone.

len: 15
j_gene: TRBJ1-2
abundance: .
v_gene: TRBV7-9
d_gene: .
CDR3nt: TGTGCCAGCAGCCCGCCGGCCCGAGTTAACTATGGCTACACCTTC
CDR3aa: CASSPPARVNYGYTF

len: 15
j_gene: TRBJ2-7
abundance: .
v_gene: TRBV18
d_gene: TRBD2
CDR3nt: TGTGCCAGCTCAGCTTTAGCGGGAGTGTCTGGTGAGCAGTACTTC
CDR3aa: CASSALAGVSGEQYF

len: 13
j_gene: TRBJ1-2
abundance: .
v_gene: TRBV12-3/TRBV12-4
d_gene: .
CDR3nt: TGTGCCAGCAGTCAAGGGGGGGTTTATGGCTACACCTTC
CDR3aa: CASSQGGVYGYTF

len: 17
j_gene: TRBJ2-7
abundance: once
v_gene: TRBV6-2/TRBV6-3
d_gene: TRBD2
CDR3nt: TGTGCCAGCAGCCCGCGGAGCGGGAGGTTTTTTCGCCACGAGCAGTACTTC
CDR3aa: CASSPRSGRFFRHEQYF

len: 15
j_gene: TRBJ1-6
abundance: few
v_gene: TRBV3-1/TRBV3-2
d_gene: TRBD1
CDR3nt: TGTGCCAGCAGCCAAGAGGGACAGGGGTTTTCACCCCTCCACTTT
CDR3aa: CASSQEGQGFSPLHF

len: 16
j_gene: TRBJ2-1
abundance: .
v_gene: TRBV28
d_gene: TRBD2
CDR3nt: TGTGCCAGCAGTTTGGCAGGGGCGGGAGGGTACAATGAGCAGTTCTTC
CDR3aa: CASSLAGAGGYNEQFF

len: 14
j_gene: TRBJ1-3
abundance: .
v_gene: TRBV6-4
d_gene: .
CDR3nt: TGTGCCAGCCCAAACCGGGGCTACCGGAGGTCCATATATTTT
CDR3aa: CASPNRGYRRSIYF

len: 15
j_gene: TRBJ2-7
abundance: .
v_gene: TRBV4-1
d_gene: .
CDR3nt: TGCGCCAGCAGCCAAGTGGGAGGGGGGACCTACGAGCAGTACTTC
CDR3aa: CASSQVGGGTYEQYF

len: 13
j_gene: TRBJ2-3
abundance: .
v_gene: TRBV29-1
d_gene: .
CDR3nt: TGCAGCGTCCTTATAAGGGGGGGAGATACGCAGTATTTT
CDR3aa: CSVLIRGGDTQYF

len: 15
j_gene: TRBJ2-1
abundance: .
v_gene: TRBV19
d_gene: TRBD2
CDR3nt: TGTGCCAGTAGCGGACTAGCGGGAATCCACAATGAGCAGTTCTTC
CDR3aa: CASSGLAGIHNEQFF

len: 15
j_gene: TRBJ2-5
abundance: .
v_gene: TRBV11-2
d_gene: TRBD2
CDR3nt: TGTGCCAGCAGCCCCACCGCGGGGGGCCAAGAGACCCAGTACTTC
CDR3aa: CASSPTAGGQETQYF

len: 13
j_gene: TRBJ2-3
abundance: .
v_gene: TRBV2
d_gene: .
CDR3nt: TGTGCCAGCAATAGGGACCACACAGATACGCAGTATTTT
CDR3aa: CASNRDHTDTQYF

len: 16
j_gene: TRBJ2-3
abundance: .
v_gene: TRBV6-5
d_gene: .
CDR3nt: TGTGCCAGCAGTTCGGGCCTTCCTAGCTTCACAGATACGCAGTATTTT
CDR3aa: CASSSGLPSFTDTQYF

len: 17
j_gene: TRBJ2-3
abundance: .
v_gene: TRBV24-1
d_gene: .
CDR3nt: TGTGCCACCAGTGGGGGGGTCCGGGACAAACCCACAGATACGCAGTATTTT
CDR3aa: CATSGGVRDKPTDTQYF

len: 13
j_gene: TRBJ1-2
abundance: .
v_gene: TRBV14
d_gene: .
CDR3nt: TGTGCCAGCAGCCAAGTAACAGGGAGGGGCTACACCTTC
CDR3aa: CASSQVTGRGYTF

len: 14
j_gene: TRBJ2-4
abundance: .
v_gene: TRBV5-1
d_gene: .
CDR3nt: TGCGCCAGCAGCTTGGCAGAAGGGTGGAACATTCAGTACTTC
CDR3aa: CASSLAEGWNIQYF

len: 16
j_gene: TRBJ1-1
abundance: .
v_gene: TRBV24-1
d_gene: TRBD1
CDR3nt: TGTGCCACCAGTGATTCAGGACAGGGGAGTAGTGCTGAAGCTTTCTTT
CDR3aa: CATSDSGQGSSAEAFF

len: 16
j_gene: TRBJ2-1
abundance: .
v_gene: TRBV3-1/TRBV3-2
d_gene: TRBD2
CDR3nt: TGTGCCAGCAGCCAACGAGGACTAGCGGCCTACAATGAGCAGTTCTTC
CDR3aa: CASSQRGLAAYNEQFF

len: 13
j_gene: TRBJ1-2
abundance: .
v_gene: TRBV6-5
d_gene: TRBD1
CDR3nt: TGTGCCAGCAGCGCCCGAACAGGGGTCGGCTACACCTTC
CDR3aa: CASSARTGVGYTF

len: 15
j_gene: TRBJ1-1
abundance: .
v_gene: TRBV18
d_gene: .
CDR3nt: TGTGCCAGCTCACGTATAGAGACGGTTAACACTGAAGCTTTCTTT
CDR3aa: CASSRIETVNTEAFF

len: 16
j_gene: TRBJ2-5
abundance: .
v_gene: TRBV7-9
d_gene: TRBD2
CDR3nt: TGTGCCAGCAGCCCCCGGACTAGCGGAACCCAAGAGACCCAGTACTTC
CDR3aa: CASSPRTSGTQETQYF

len: 13
j_gene: TRBJ2-7
abundance: .
v_gene: TRBV20-1
d_gene: TRBD2
CDR3nt: TGCAGTGCTAGTGTCTTTAGCGGGAAGGTCCAGTACTTC
CDR3aa: CSASVFSGKVQYF

len: 14
j_gene: TRBJ2-3
abundance: .
v_gene: TRBV5-1
d_gene: .
CDR3nt: TGCGCCAGCAGCTTGGTTGGCCTTGGGGATACGCAGTATTTT
CDR3aa: CASSLVGLGDTQYF

len: 16
j_gene: TRBJ2-3
abundance: .
v_gene: TRBV6-4
d_gene: TRBD2
CDR3nt: TGTGCCAGCAGTGACTCGATTGGACTAGCCGCTGGTACGCAGTATTTT
CDR3aa: CASSDSIGLAAGTQYF

len: 13
j_gene: TRBJ1-4
abundance: once
v_gene: TRBV12-3/TRBV12-4
d_gene: .
CDR3nt: TGTGCCAGCAGTTTATTGGGGCATGAAAAACTGTTTTTT
CDR3aa: CASSLLGHEKLFF

len: 14
j_gene: TRBJ1-1
abundance: .
v_gene: TRBV27
d_gene: TRBD1
CDR3nt: TGTGCCAGCAGTTTAACAGGGGGGAACACTGAAGCTTTCTTT
CDR3aa: CASSLTGGNTEAFF

len: 17
j_gene: TRBJ2-1
abundance: .
v_gene: TRBV7-9
d_gene: TRBD2
CDR3nt: TGTGCCAGCAGCCCACCGCTATCTAGCGGAGCCTACAATGAGCAGTTCTTC
CDR3aa: CASSPPLSSGAYNEQFF

len: 15
j_gene: TRBJ1-6
abundance: .
v_gene: TRBV4-3
d_gene: .
CDR3nt: TGCGCCAGCAGCCAGAGCCGAGGAAGCAATTCACCCCTCCACTTT
CDR3aa: CASSQSRGSNSPLHF

len: 14
j_gene: TRBJ1-2
abundance: .
v_gene: TRBV5-1
d_gene: .
CDR3nt: TGCGCCAGCAGCTTGGGCCGCTCAAACTATGGCTACACCTTC
CDR3aa: CASSLGRSNYGYTF

len: 17
j_gene: TRBJ2-6
abundance: .
v_gene: TRBV4-2
d_gene: TRBD2
CDR3nt: TGTGCCAGCAGCCCTCTAGCGGGAGGGCCTGGGGCCAACGTCCTGACTTTC
CDR3aa: CASSPLAGGPGANVLTF

len: 16
j_gene: TRBJ2-1
abundance: .
v_gene: TRBV10-3
d_gene: TRBD2
CDR3nt: TGTGCCATCAGATCCGGGAGGGGTAACTCCTACAATGAGCAGTTCTTC
CDR3aa: CAIRSGRGNSYNEQFF

len: 14
j_gene: TRBJ1-2
abundance: .
v_gene: TRBV6-1
d_gene: .
CDR3nt: TGTGCCAGCAGTGAAACCCCGAGTTCCTATGGCTACACCTTC
CDR3aa: CASSETPSSYGYTF

len: 11
j_gene: TRBJ1-1
abundance: .
v_gene: TRBV28
d_gene: TRBD1
CDR3nt: TGTGCCAGCAGACGCGGACAGGGAGCTTTCTTT
CDR3aa: CASRRGQGAFF

len: 16
j_gene: TRBJ2-5
abundance: .
v_gene: TRBV28
d_gene: .
CDR3nt: TGTGCCAGCAGTCCACCCTGGACGGGGGCCCAAGAGACCCAGTACTTC
CDR3aa: CASSPPWTGAQETQYF

len: 11
j_gene: TRBJ2-1
abundance: .
v_gene: TRBV7-9
d_gene: .
CDR3nt: TGTGCCAGCAGCCTAGAGAATGAGCAGTTCTTC
CDR3aa: CASSLENEQFF

len: 13
j_gene: TRBJ1-2
abundance: few
v_gene: TRBV19
d_gene: .
CDR3nt: TGTGCCAGTAGTATTGTGTCGGGGGACGGCTACACCTTC
CDR3aa: CASSIVSGDGYTF

len: 14
j_gene: TRBJ1-6
abundance: .
v_gene: TRBV12-5
d_gene: TRBD1
CDR3nt: TGTGCCAGTGGTTTGGGGACAGCTAATTCACCCCTCCACTTT
CDR3aa: CASGLGTANSPLHF

len: 15
j_gene: TRBJ2-3
abundance: .
v_gene: TRBV21-1
d_gene: .
CDR3nt: TGTGCCAGCAGCAGGTGGGGACAGACCACAGATACGCAGTATTTT
CDR3aa: CASSRWGQTTDTQYF

len: 20
j_gene: TRBJ2-3
abundance: .
v_gene: TRBV3-1/TRBV3-2
d_gene: TRBD2
CDR3nt: TGTGCCAGCAGCCAAGATGTGTCTAGCGGGAGGAGGTGCCACACAGATACGCAGTATTTT
CDR3aa: CASSQDVSSGRRCHTDTQYF

len: 17
j_gene: TRBJ2-1
abundance: .
v_gene: TRBV11-3
d_gene: .
CDR3nt: TGTGCCAGCAGCTCCCCCCGGTCCCCGAGCTCCTACAATGAGCAGTTCTTC
CDR3aa: CASSSPRSPSSYNEQFF

len: 13
j_gene: TRBJ1-5
abundance: once
v_gene: TRBV28
d_gene: .
CDR3nt: TGTGCCAGCAGCCGTCTGGGCAATCAGCCCCAGCATTTT
CDR3aa: CASSRLGNQPQHF

len: 15
j_gene: TRBJ2-7
abundance: .
v_gene: TRBV19
d_gene: TRBD2
CDR3nt: TGTGCCAGTAGTTGGGGACTAGCGGGAGCCGTCGAGCAGTACTTC
CDR3aa: CASSWGLAGAVEQYF

len: 16
j_gene: TRBJ2-2
abundance: .
v_gene: TRBV5-1
d_gene: TRBD2
CDR3nt: TGCGCCAGCAGCCCGACTAGCGGGACGTTGGCCGGGGAGCTGTTTTTT
CDR3aa: CASSPTSGTLAGELFF

len: 21
j_gene: TRBJ2-7
abundance: .
v_gene: TRBV10-3
d_gene: TRBD1
CDR3nt: TGTGCCATCAGTGAAGTCCCAGGACAGGGTACCGGTAGGGTTCACTCCTACGAGCAGTACTTC
CDR3aa: CAISEVPGQGTGRVHSYEQYF

len: 15
j_gene: TRBJ2-3
abundance: .
v_gene: TRBV18
d_gene: .
CDR3nt: TGTGCCAGCTCACCTCCGCGGGACCGCACAGATACGCAGTATTTT
CDR3aa: CASSPPRDRTDTQYF

len: 13
j_gene: TRBJ2-5
abundance: .
v_gene: TRBV2
d_gene: .
CDR3nt: TGTGCCAGCAGTGAACCAGGGTCCGAGACCCAGTACTTC
CDR3aa: CASSEPGSETQYF

len: 15
j_gene: TRBJ1-6
abundance: .
v_gene: TRBV15
d_gene: .
CDR3nt: TGTGCCACCAGCGAGGGTATCTCCTATAATTCACCCCTCCACTTT
CDR3aa: CATSEGISYNSPLHF

len: 13
j_gene: TRBJ2-3
abundance: .
v_gene: TRBV13
d_gene: .
CDR3nt: TGTGCCAGCATCCTCCCGGAGACAGATACGCAGTATTTT
CDR3aa: CASILPETDTQYF

len: 11
j_gene: TRBJ1-1
abundance: .
v_gene: TRBV3-1/TRBV3-2
d_gene: .
CDR3nt: TGTGCCAGCAGCCACAACACTGAAGCTTTCTTT
CDR3aa: CASSHNTEAFF

len: 15
j_gene: TRBJ2-5
abundance: .
v_gene: TRBV5-8
d_gene: TRBD2
CDR3nt: TGTGCCCCTGGGACTAGCGGATATACCGGAGAGACCCAGTACTTC
CDR3aa: CAPGTSGYTGETQYF

len: 12
j_gene: TRBJ2-1
abundance: .
v_gene: TRBV28
d_gene: .
CDR3nt: TGTGCCAGCAGTCTTCTTTACAATGAGCAGTTCTTC
CDR3aa: CASSLLYNEQFF

len: 16
j_gene: TRBJ2-7
abundance: .
v_gene: TRBV5-1
d_gene: .
CDR3nt: TGCGCCAGCAGCTTGGCACCAATCCTAAGCTCCTACGAGCAGTACTTC
CDR3aa: CASSLAPILSSYEQYF

len: 16
j_gene: TRBJ2-1
abundance: .
v_gene: TRBV9
d_gene: TRBD2
CDR3nt: TGTGCCAGCAGCGGTCCGGGACTAGCGGGATACAATGAGCAGTTCTTC
CDR3aa: CASSGPGLAGYNEQFF

len: 14
j_gene: TRBJ2-2
abundance: .
v_gene: TRBV10-1
d_gene: .
CDR3nt: TGCGCCAGCAGTGAGGGAGGGGGCGCCGGGGAGCTGTTTTTT
CDR3aa: CASSEGGGAGELFF

len: 14
j_gene: TRBJ2-1
abundance: .
v_gene: TRBV7-3
d_gene: TRBD2
CDR3nt: TGTGCCAGCAGATCGAGCGGGAGTTCTGATGAGCAGTTCTTC
CDR3aa: CASRSSGSSDEQFF

len: 14
j_gene: TRBJ1-2
abundance: .
v_gene: TRBV5-5
d_gene: TRBD1
CDR3nt: TGTGCCAGCAGCTTGGACAGGGGAGTACATGGCTACACCTTC
CDR3aa: CASSLDRGVHGYTF

len: 15
j_gene: TRBJ2-1
abundance: .
v_gene: TRBV27
d_gene: TRBD2
CDR3nt: TGTGCCAGCGGGTTGACTAGCGGGGAGTACAATGAGCAGTTCTTC
CDR3aa: CASGLTSGEYNEQFF

len: 16
j_gene: TRBJ2-1
abundance: .
v_gene: TRBV6-2/TRBV6-3
d_gene: TRBD2
CDR3nt: TGTGCCAGCAGTTACCTGGCGCTAGCGGGATATAGTGAGCAGTTCTTC
CDR3aa: CASSYLALAGYSEQFF

len: 13
j_gene: TRBJ1-2
abundance: .
v_gene: TRBV19
d_gene: TRBD1
CDR3nt: TGTGCCAGTAGTGCGGGACAGAACTATGGCTACACCTTC
CDR3aa: CASSAGQNYGYTF